These T cell receptor beta chains were read from a single sample in a study of post-analysis software for immune sequencing data. TCRdb recomputed calls from the PCR reads with MiXCR, one row per CDR3 protein. The table includes about 460,000 distinct CDR3 sequences, approximately 46% detected once. Sequencing was done on a sample of blood. The receptors here all came from a girl aged 5 to 17 with multiple sclerosis. The CDR3 runs from the conserved cysteine through the conserved F or W. The D gene is left open where the match is weak. Size tells how often a clone was seen (once, few, many) or the class of an expanded clone, and some rows leave it out.

j_call | d_call | clone_size | v_call | cdr3_aa | cdr3_nt
TRBJ2-6 | . | few | TRBV29-1 | CSVEDRSGSGANVLTF | TGCAGCGTTGAAGATCGCTCAGGTTCTGGGGCCAACGTCCTGACTTTC
TRBJ2-7 | . | . | TRBV29-1 | CSVEVVGSLSYEQYF | TGCAGCGTTGAAGTAGTAGGGTCATTGTCCTACGAGCAGTACTTC
TRBJ1-2 | . | few | TRBV25-1 | CASSHLSRRDGYTF | TGTGCCAGCAGTCACCTCAGCAGGAGGGATGGCTACACCTTC
TRBJ2-1 | . | . | TRBV29-1 | CSVEGRHGGTSYNEQFF | TGCAGCGTTGAAGGTAGGCACGGCGGGACCTCCTACAATGAGCAGTTCTTC
TRBJ1-2 | . | once | TRBV2 | CASTTLGVYYGYTF | TGTGCCAGCACCACACTGGGGGTTTACTATGGCTACACCTTC
TRBJ2-1 | . | . | TRBV28 | CASNKGPLGGEQFF | TGTGCCAGCAATAAGGGGCCCTTAGGGGGTGAGCAGTTCTTC
TRBJ2-1 | . | . | TRBV6-1 | CASRGEAFYNEQFF | TGTGCCAGCAGAGGGGAAGCGTTCTACAATGAGCAGTTCTTC
TRBJ1-3 | . | . | TRBV28 | CASSRRGSSGNTIYF | TGTGCCAGCAGTCGAAGGGGGAGCTCTGGAAACACCATATATTTT
TRBJ2-3 | TRBD1 | . | TRBV4-2 | CASSQLSGTENTDTQYF | TGTGCCAGCAGCCAACTCTCCGGGACAGAAAACACAGATACGCAGTATTTT
TRBJ2-3 | . | few | TRBV11-2 | CASSSARSATQYF | TGTGCCAGCAGCTCTGCGCGTTCGGCTACGCAGTATTTT
TRBJ2-1 | . | few | TRBV28 | CASSSRGLGNEQFF | TGTGCCAGCAGTTCCCGGGGTTTAGGCAATGAGCAGTTCTTC
TRBJ1-4 | TRBD1 | . | TRBV7-9 | CASSFDVPGQGPNEKLFF | TGTGCCAGCAGCTTCGACGTCCCGGGACAGGGCCCAAATGAAAAACTGTTTTTT
TRBJ2-5 | TRBD2 | . | TRBV2 | CASSVKSSGSYERYF | TGTGCCAGCAGTGTCAAATCTAGCGGGAGTTACGAGCGGTACTTC
TRBJ1-5 | . | few | TRBV5-1 | CASSLMGTGQPQHF | TGCGCCAGCAGCTTAATGGGGACGGGCCAGCCCCAGCATTTT
TRBJ2-3 | TRBD2 | . | TRBV6-1 | CASSETGGPFEGTDTQYF | TGTGCCAGCAGTGAAACGGGAGGGCCGTTTGAGGGCACAGATACGCAGTATTTT
TRBJ1-1 | . | once | TRBV12-3/TRBV12-4 | CASGGVTEAFF | TGTGCCAGCGGGGGCGTGACTGAAGCTTTCTTT
TRBJ1-2 | TRBD1 | . | TRBV28 | CASIFRTGLSYGYTF | TGTGCCAGCATCTTCAGGACAGGGCTTAGCTATGGCTACACCTTC
TRBJ2-5 | . | . | TRBV28 | CASSSYGPQGTETQYF | TGTGCCAGCAGTTCCTACGGGCCCCAGGGGACGGAGACCCAGTACTTC
TRBJ2-7 | . | few | TRBV29-1 | CSVEDRSSSYEQYF | TGCAGCGTTGAAGATCGAAGCAGTTCCTACGAGCAGTACTTC
TRBJ1-1 | TRBD1 | . | TRBV28 | CASSANSGGPSAFF | TGTGCCAGCAGTGCAAATTCAGGGGGCCCCTCGGCTTTCTTT
TRBJ2-7 | TRBD2 | . | TRBV20-1 | CSSLAGYNEQYF | TGCAGTAGCCTAGCGGGTTATAACGAGCAGTACTTC
TRBJ1-6 | TRBD1 | few | TRBV5-1 | CASSLGQGPGSPLHF | TGCGCCAGCAGCTTAGGACAGGGTCCAGGTTCACCCCTCCACTTT
TRBJ2-1 | . | few | TRBV28 | CATSSGGADSSYNEQFF | TGTGCCACCTCATCAGGGGGGGCCGACAGTTCCTACAATGAGCAGTTCTTC
TRBJ2-1 | . | few | TRBV20-1 | CSAKVAGNRFF | TGCAGTGCTAAGGTTGCGGGAAATCGGTTCTTC
TRBJ1-4 | TRBD1 | . | TRBV6-2/TRBV6-3 | CASSYTGTGREKLFF | TGTGCCAGCAGTTACACAGGGACAGGGAGAGAAAAACTGTTTTTT
TRBJ2-1 | TRBD2 | . | TRBV28 | CASSRSGTREQFF | TGTGCCAGCAGCCGTAGCGGGACACGAGAGCAGTTCTTC
TRBJ2-7 | . | . | TRBV7-9 | CASRGGASDEQYF | TGTGCCAGCAGGGGCGGGGCCAGTGACGAGCAGTACTTC
TRBJ2-2 | . | . | TRBV7-3 | CASSLYTNTGELFF | TGTGCCAGCAGCCTTTATACGAACACCGGGGAGCTGTTTTTT
TRBJ2-3 | . | few | TRBV20-1 | CSGIADTNTDTQYF | TGCAGTGGAATAGCGGATACTAACACAGATACGCAGTATTTT
TRBJ2-3 | TRBD2 | . | TRBV7-9 | CASSLAASGKGSTDTQYF | TGTGCCAGCAGCTTAGCGGCTAGCGGGAAAGGGAGCACAGATACGCAGTATTTT
TRBJ2-3 | . | . | TRBV7-2 | CASSPGSGSDTQYF | TGTGCCAGCAGCCCAGGGAGCGGGTCGGATACGCAGTATTTT
TRBJ2-7 | . | few | TRBV7-3 | CASSPSRDSYEQYF | TGTGCCAGCAGCCCCTCAAGGGACTCCTACGAGCAGTACTTC
TRBJ2-5 | . | . | TRBV20-1 | CSARVVTGFFGETQYF | TGCAGTGCTAGAGTGGTTACAGGGTTTTTTGGGGAGACCCAGTACTTC
TRBJ1-2 | TRBD1 | . | TRBV3-1 | CASSPLQTGYGYTF | TGTGCCAGCAGCCCTCTCCAGACAGGGTATGGCTACACCTTC
TRBJ2-5 | . | . | TRBV11-2 | CASSLESGTGWQYF | TGTGCCAGCAGCTTAGAGTCCGGGACGGGATGGCAGTACTTC
TRBJ2-3 | TRBD2 | few | TRBV7-8 | CASSSGTSHSTDTQYF | TGTGCCAGCAGCTCCGGGACTAGCCATAGCACAGATACGCAGTATTTT
TRBJ1-1 | . | . | TRBV7-8 | CASSLVPMNTEAFF | TGTGCCAGCAGCTTGGTGCCTATGAACACTGAAGCTTTCTTT
TRBJ2-7 | . | . | TRBV4-3 | CASSSSRVSYEQYF | TGCGCCAGCAGCTCGTCCAGGGTTTCCTACGAGCAGTACTTC
TRBJ2-7 | TRBD1 | . | TRBV5-1 | CASSRWAQTGATYEQYF | TGCGCCAGCAGCCGTTGGGCCCAGACAGGGGCCACCTACGAGCAGTACTTC
TRBJ1-5 | . | . | TRBV19 | CASSKPGPHQPQHF | TGTGCCAGTAGCAAACCGGGGCCCCATCAGCCCCAGCATTTT
TRBJ2-7 | . | few | TRBV12-3/TRBV12-4 | CASTIQEGYEQYF | TGTGCCAGCACTATCCAAGAGGGTTACGAGCAGTACTTC
TRBJ2-7 | . | few | TRBV11-1 | CASSLRITYEQYF | TGTGCCAGCAGCTTAAGAATTACCTACGAGCAGTACTTC
TRBJ2-1 | . | once | TRBV6-1 | CASSWTESSYNEQFF | TGTGCCAGCAGCTGGACTGAGAGCTCCTACAATGAGCAGTTCTTC
TRBJ1-2 | . | . | TRBV7-9 | CASSLSHDGYTF | TGTGCCAGCAGCTTATCTCATGATGGCTACACCTTC
TRBJ2-7 | TRBD2 | . | TRBV3-1 | CASSLGGLGGRAVEQYF | TGTGCCAGCAGCCTCGGGGGTTTAGGTGGGAGGGCCGTCGAGCAGTACTTC
TRBJ2-3 | . | . | TRBV9 | CASSVFPGVGDTQYF | TGTGCCAGCAGCGTATTTCCGGGAGTAGGGGATACGCAGTATTTT
TRBJ1-4 | . | . | TRBV15 | CATSRDRQATNEKLFF | TGTGCCACCAGCAGAGACAGACAGGCAACTAATGAAAAACTGTTTTTT
TRBJ2-7 | . | . | TRBV11-2 | CASSLDLQGEQYF | TGTGCCAGCAGCTTAGATCTCCAGGGGGAGCAGTACTTC
TRBJ1-1 | . | . | TRBV4-1 | CASSHWVSGDTEAFF | TGCGCCAGCAGCCATTGGGTTTCAGGGGATACTGAAGCTTTCTTT
TRBJ1-1 | TRBD1 | . | TRBV28 | CASSLSAGQGMTEAFF | TGTGCCAGCAGTTTATCCGCGGGACAGGGAATGACTGAAGCTTTCTTT
TRBJ2-7 | TRBD1 | once | TRBV11-2 | CASSRTTGGSYEQYF | TGTGCCAGCAGCCGAACGACAGGGGGCTCCTACGAGCAGTACTTC
TRBJ2-1 | TRBD2 | . | TRBV7-9 | CASRTTSGRDLSYNEQFF | TGTGCCAGCAGGACTACTAGCGGGAGGGACTTATCCTACAATGAGCAGTTCTTC
TRBJ2-1 | TRBD2 | . | TRBV13 | CASSPTGLAGAFNEQFF | TGTGCCAGCAGCCCTACGGGACTAGCGGGAGCTTTCAATGAGCAGTTCTTC
TRBJ2-3 | . | few | TRBV4-2 | CASSQDLDRASTDTQYF | TGTGCCAGCAGCCAAGATCTGGATCGGGCGAGCACAGATACGCAGTATTTT
TRBJ2-2 | TRBD1 | . | TRBV7-6 | CASSTPYRGANTGELFF | TGTGCCAGCAGTACCCCATACAGGGGCGCTAACACCGGGGAGCTGTTTTTT
TRBJ2-5 | . | few | TRBV6-5 | CASSYSRGGETQYF | TGTGCCAGCAGTTACAGCAGGGGTGGAGAGACCCAGTACTTC
TRBJ1-5 | TRBD1 | once | TRBV12-3/TRBV12-4 | CASRRGTGGQPQHF | TGTGCCAGCAGACGCGGGACAGGAGGACAGCCCCAGCATTTT
TRBJ2-3 | . | once | TRBV18 | CASSPPGLDTDTQYF | TGTGCCAGCTCACCACCGGGACTCGACACAGATACGCAGTATTTT
TRBJ1-4 | . | . | TRBV20-1 | CSVVKVGGDEKLFF | TGCAGTGTTGTGAAAGTGGGCGGGGATGAAAAACTGTTTTTT
TRBJ1-5 | . | . | TRBV20-1 | CSASSGAQHF | TGCAGTGCTAGTAGTGGGGCCCAGCATTTT